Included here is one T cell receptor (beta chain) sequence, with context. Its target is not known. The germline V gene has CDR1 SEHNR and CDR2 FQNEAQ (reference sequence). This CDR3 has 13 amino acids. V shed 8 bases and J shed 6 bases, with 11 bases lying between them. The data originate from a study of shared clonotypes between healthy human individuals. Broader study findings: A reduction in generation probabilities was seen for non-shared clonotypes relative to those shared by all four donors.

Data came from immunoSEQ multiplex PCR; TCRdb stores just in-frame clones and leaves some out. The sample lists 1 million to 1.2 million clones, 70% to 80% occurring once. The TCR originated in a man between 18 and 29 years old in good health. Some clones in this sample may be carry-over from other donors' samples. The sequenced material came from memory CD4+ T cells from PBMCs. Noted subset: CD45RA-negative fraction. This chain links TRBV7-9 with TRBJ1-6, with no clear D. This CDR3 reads CASGSEFNSPLHF. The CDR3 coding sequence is TGTGCCAGCGGTAGTGAGTTTAATTCACCCCTCCACTTT.